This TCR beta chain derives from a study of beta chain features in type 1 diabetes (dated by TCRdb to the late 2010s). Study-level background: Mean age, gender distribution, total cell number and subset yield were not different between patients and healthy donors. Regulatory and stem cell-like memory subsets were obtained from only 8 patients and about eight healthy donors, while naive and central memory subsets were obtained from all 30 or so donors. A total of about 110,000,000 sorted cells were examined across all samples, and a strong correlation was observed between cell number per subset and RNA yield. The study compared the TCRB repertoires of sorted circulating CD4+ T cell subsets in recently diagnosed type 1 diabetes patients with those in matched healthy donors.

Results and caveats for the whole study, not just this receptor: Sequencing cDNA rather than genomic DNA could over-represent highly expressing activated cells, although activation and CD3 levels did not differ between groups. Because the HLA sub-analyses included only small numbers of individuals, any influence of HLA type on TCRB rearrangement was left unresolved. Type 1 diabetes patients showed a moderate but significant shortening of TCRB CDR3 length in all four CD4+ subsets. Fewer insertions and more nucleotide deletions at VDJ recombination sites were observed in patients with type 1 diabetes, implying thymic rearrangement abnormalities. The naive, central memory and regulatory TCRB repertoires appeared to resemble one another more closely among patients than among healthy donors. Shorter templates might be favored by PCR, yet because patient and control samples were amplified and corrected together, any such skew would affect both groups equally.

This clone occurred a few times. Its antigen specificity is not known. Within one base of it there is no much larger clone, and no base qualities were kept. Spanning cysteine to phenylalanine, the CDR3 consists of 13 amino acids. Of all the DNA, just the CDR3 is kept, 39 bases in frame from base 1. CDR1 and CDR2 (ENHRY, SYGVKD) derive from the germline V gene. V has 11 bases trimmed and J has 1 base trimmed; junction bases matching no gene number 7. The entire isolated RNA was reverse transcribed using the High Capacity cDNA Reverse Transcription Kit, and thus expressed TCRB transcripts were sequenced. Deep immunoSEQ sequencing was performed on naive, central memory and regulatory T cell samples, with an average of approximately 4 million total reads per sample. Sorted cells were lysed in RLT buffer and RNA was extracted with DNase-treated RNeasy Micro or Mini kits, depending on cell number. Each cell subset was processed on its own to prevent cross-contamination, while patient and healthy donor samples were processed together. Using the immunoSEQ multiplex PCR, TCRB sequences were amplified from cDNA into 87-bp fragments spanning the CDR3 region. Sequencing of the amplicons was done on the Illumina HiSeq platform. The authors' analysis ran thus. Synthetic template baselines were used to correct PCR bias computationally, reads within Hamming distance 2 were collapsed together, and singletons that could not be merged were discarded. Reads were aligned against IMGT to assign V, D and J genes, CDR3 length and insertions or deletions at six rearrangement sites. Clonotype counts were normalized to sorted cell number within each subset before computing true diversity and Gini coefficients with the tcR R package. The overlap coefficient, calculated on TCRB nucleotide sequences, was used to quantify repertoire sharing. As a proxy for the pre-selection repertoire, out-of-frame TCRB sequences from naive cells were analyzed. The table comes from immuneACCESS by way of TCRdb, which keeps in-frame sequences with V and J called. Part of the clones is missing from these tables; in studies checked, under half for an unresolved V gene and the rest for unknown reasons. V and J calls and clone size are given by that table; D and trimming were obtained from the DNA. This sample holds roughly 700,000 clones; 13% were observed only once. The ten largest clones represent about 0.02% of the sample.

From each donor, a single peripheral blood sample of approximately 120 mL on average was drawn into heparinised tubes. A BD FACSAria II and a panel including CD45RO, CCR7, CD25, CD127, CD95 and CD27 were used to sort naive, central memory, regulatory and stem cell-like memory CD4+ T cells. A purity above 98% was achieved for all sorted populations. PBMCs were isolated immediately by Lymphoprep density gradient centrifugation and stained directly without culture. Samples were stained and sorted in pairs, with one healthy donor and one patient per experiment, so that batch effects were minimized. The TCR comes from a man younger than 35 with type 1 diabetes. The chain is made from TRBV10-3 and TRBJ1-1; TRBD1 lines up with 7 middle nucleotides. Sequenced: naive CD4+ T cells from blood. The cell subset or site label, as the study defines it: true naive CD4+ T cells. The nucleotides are TGTGCCGCCCAGGGGGTCTCGAACACTGAAGCTTTCTTT. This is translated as CAAQGVSNTEAFF.